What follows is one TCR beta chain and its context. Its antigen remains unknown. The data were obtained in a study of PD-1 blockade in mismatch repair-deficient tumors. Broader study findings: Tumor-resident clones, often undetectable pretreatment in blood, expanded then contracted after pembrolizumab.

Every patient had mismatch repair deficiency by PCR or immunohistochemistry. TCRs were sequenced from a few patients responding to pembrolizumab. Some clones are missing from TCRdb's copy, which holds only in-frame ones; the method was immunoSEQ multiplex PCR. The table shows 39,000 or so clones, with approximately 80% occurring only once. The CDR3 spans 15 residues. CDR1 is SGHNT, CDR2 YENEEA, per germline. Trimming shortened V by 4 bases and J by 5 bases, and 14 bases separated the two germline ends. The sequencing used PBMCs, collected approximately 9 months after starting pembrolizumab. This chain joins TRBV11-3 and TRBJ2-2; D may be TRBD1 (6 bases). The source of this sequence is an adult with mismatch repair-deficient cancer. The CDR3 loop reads CASSSVGAVTGELFF. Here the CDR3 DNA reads TGTGCCAGCAGCTCCGTGGGGGCGGTAACCGGGGAGCTGTTTTTT.